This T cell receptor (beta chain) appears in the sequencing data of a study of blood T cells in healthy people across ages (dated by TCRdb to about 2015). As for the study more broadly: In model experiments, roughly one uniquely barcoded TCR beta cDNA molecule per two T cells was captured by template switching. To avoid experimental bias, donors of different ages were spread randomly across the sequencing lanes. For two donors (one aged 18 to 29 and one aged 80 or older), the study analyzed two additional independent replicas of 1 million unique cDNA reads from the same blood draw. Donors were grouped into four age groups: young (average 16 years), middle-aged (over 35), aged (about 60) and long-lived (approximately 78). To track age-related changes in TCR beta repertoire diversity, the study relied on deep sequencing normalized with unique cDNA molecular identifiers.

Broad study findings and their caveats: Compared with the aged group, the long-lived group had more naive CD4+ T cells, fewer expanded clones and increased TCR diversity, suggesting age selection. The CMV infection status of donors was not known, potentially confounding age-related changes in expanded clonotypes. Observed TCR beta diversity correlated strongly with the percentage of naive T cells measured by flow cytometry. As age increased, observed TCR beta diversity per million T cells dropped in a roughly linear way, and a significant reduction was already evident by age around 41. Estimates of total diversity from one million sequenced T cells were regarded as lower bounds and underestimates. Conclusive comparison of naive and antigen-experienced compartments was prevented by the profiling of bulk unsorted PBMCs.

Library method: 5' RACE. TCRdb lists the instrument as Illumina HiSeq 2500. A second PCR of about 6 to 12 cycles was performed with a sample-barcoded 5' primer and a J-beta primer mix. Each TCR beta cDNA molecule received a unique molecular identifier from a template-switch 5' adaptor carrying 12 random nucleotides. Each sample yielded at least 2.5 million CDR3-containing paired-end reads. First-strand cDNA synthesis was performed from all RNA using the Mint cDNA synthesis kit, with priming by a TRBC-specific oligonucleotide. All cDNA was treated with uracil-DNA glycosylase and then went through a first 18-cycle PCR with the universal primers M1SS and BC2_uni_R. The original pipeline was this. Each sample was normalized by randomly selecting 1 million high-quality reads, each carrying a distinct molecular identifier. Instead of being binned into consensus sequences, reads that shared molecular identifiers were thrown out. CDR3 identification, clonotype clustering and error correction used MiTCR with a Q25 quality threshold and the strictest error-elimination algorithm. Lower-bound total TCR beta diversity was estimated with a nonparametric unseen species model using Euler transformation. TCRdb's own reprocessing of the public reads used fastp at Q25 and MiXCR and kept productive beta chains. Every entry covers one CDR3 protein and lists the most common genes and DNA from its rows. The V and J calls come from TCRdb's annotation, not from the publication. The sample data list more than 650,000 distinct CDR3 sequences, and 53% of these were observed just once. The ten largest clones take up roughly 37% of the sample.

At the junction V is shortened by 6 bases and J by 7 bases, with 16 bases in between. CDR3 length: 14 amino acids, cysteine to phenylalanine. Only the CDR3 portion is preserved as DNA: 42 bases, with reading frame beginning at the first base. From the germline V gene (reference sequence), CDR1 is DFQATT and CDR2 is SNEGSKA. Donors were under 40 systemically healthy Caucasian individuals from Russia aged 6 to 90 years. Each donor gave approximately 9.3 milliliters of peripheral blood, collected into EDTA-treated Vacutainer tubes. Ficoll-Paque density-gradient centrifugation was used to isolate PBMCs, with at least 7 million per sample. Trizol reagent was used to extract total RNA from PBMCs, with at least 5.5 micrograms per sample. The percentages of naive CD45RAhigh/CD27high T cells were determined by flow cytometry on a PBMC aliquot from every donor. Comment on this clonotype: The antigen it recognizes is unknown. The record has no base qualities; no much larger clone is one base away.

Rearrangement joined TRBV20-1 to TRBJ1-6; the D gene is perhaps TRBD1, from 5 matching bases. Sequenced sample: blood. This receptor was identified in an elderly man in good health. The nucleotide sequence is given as TGCAGTGCCCCAGGGAATCCTGGGAATTCACCCCTCCACTTT. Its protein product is CSAPGNPGNSPLHF.